The present entry profiles one T cell receptor beta chain with its context. Other nucleotide sequences in the sample specify the same CDR3. In Seattle, patients joined the study during active infection and were tracked longitudinally. The protocol was immunoSEQ multiplex PCR, while the TCRdb copy is restricted to in-frame clones and leaves out a portion. The table lists roughly 340,000 clones, almost 90% of them singletons. This entry comes from a study of blood T cell repertoires in COVID-19. The TCR sequence derives from a woman in her 70s with COVID-19, enrolled during active disease. Sequencing input: peripheral blood.

The DNA of the CDR3 is TGTGCCAGCAGCTCAGACAGGGGGCCGGGAGGCTACACCTTC. Translating gives CASSSDRGPGGYTF. This chain connects TRBV9 to TRBJ1-2; 10 bases are a match to TRBD1. CDR1 and CDR2 (germline): SGDLS, YYNGEE. After removal of 4 bases from V and 8 bases from J, the junction contained 8 bases not matched to a gene. The CDR3 spans 14 residues.